The source of this TCR beta chain is a study of blood T cell repertoires in COVID-19. This clone showed up just once. Sequencing was performed with immunoSEQ multiplex PCR; in TCRdb, only in-frame clones are kept and a portion is missing. The table records 350,000 or so clones, around 87% of them present only once. Material for sequencing was peripheral blood. The TCR comes from a young woman with COVID-19, enrolled during active disease.

The CDR3 coding sequence is TGTGCCAGTAGCCGGACAGGTCAGTCCTACAATGAGCAGTTCTTC. The encoded protein is CASSRTGQSYNEQFF. The genes are TRBV19 and TRBJ2-1; 7 nucleotides match TRBD1. Germline V gene sequence: CDR1 LNHDA, CDR2 SQIVND (reference sequence). V lost 6 bases to trimming and J lost 1 base; unmatched junction nucleotides: 6. The CDR3 is 15 amino acids.